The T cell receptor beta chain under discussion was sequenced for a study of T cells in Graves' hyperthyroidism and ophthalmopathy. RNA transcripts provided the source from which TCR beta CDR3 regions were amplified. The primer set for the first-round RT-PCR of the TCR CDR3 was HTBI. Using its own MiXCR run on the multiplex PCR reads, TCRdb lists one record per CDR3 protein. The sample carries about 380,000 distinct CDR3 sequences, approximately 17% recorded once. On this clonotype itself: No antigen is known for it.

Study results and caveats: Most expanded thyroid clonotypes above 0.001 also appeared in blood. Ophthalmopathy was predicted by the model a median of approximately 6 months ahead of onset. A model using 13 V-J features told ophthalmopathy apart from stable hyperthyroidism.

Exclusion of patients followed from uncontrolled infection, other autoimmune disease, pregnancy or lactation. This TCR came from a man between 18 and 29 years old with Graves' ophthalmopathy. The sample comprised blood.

The CDR3 spells CASSSDAGDNEQFF. The DNA of the CDR3 is TGTGCCAGCAGCTCGGATGCGGGGGACAATGAGCAGTTCTTC. The rearrangement links TRBV7-9 to TRBJ2-1; TRBD2 agrees at 7 bases. Germline loops: CDR1 SEHNR, CDR2 FQNEAQ (reference sequence). CDR3 length: 14 residues. Unmatched junction bases numbered 5, after V lost 4 bases and J lost 5 bases.